These 20 T cell receptor beta chains originate from one sample sequenced in a study of Graves' ophthalmopathy and Graves' hyperthyroidism. TCR beta CDR3 regions were amplified from RNA transcripts. Second-round multiplex PCR came after a first-round RT-PCR that employed HTBI primers. Using its own MiXCR run on the multiplex PCR reads, TCRdb lists one record per CDR3 protein. The sample has 450,000 or so distinct CDR3 sequences, approximately 14% seen once. The sample was blood. These receptors originate from a woman aged 25-40 years with Graves' ophthalmopathy.

There are many counts of this clonotype. This chain joins TRBV11-2 and TRBJ1-5; weak D call: TRBD1 (6 bases). Trimming took 5 bases from V and 7 from J, leaving 15 bases between them. The CDR3 runs 14 residues. Germline V gives CDR1 SGHAT, CDR2 FQNNGV. CDR3 in DNA: TGTGCCAGCAGCCGAACAGGGAGCGACCAGCCCCAGCATTTT. This translates into CASSRTGSDQPQHF.

This clonotype came up many times. This chain connects TRBV29-1 to TRBJ2-5; a possible D gene is TRBD2 (5 bases). Looked up from germline, CDR1 is SQVTM and CDR2 is ANQGSEA. This CDR3 spans 13 amino acids. Trimming took off 3 bases at V and 2 bases at J, with 10 bases between the two ends. CDR3 in amino acids: CSVDPRGQETQYF. The CDR3 DNA is TGCAGCGTTGACCCCCGGGGTCAAGAGACCCAGTACTTC.

This clonotype was observed at least ten times. The V call is TRBV5-1, the J call TRBJ1-2; TRBD1 might be the D (6 bases). Trimming left V 4 bases short and J 8 bases short, with 18 bases between. Per the germline V gene, CDR1 is SGHRS and CDR2 is YFSETQ. This CDR3 is 14 amino acids long. CDR3 DNA: TGCGCCAGCAGCGGGGTAAACAGGGACGGGGGCTACACCTTC. Its protein is CASSGVNRDGGYTF.

The chain recombines TRBV30 with TRBJ2-3, with 11 bases matching TRBD2. The CDR3 runs 14 residues. V lost 8 bases to trimming and J lost 0 bases; unmatched junction nucleotides: 4. Germline V gene sequence: CDR1 GTSNPN, CDR2 SVGIG (reference sequence). This CDR3 is CARSGGVSTDTQYF. CDR3 DNA: TGTGCCCGTAGCGGGGGGGTGAGCACAGATACGCAGTATTTT.

This clonotype came up many times. The chain links TRBV11-1 to TRBJ1-1, with 7 bases fitting TRBD1. This CDR3 comprises 12 residues. CDR1 is SGHAT, CDR2 FQDESV, per germline (reference sequence). The J segment lost 8 bases and the V segment lost 3 bases, leaving 3 bases of the junction unmatched. The CDR3 coding sequence is TGTGCCAGCAGCTTTAACAGGGGAGAAGCTTTCTTT. Amino acid sequence: CASSFNRGEAFF.

A few counts support this clonotype. The V and J genes are TRBV5-1 and TRBJ2-7, with TRBD2 matching 7 bases. This CDR3 has 16 amino acids. J lost 3 bases, V lost 0 bases, and 9 bases had no gene match. The V gene's germline CDR1 is SGHRS and CDR2 YFSETQ. CDR3 coding DNA: TGCGCCAGCAGCTTGGAGTGGGGGGGACCGTACTACGAGCAGTACTTC. Protein product: CASSLEWGGPYYEQYF.

The sample holds many counts of this clonotype. The chain joins TRBV4-2 to TRBJ1-1; tentative D call: TRBD1 (6 bases). CDR1 and CDR2 (germline): LGHNA, YNFKEQ. With 0 bases removed from V and 0 bases from J, the gap between germline ends came to 11 bases. CDR3 size: 16 residues. In nucleotides, the CDR3 is TGTGCCAGCAGCCAAGATCGGACAGCCGTGAACACTGAAGCTTTCTTT. Translating gives CASSQDRTAVNTEAFF.

This clonotype was detected ten times or more. The chain combines TRBV11-3 with TRBJ1-1; D remains ambiguous. Germline assignment: CDR1 SGHNT and CDR2 YENEEA. The germline V and J ends were trimmed by 5 bases and 6 bases, with 19 bases remaining between them. This CDR3 comprises 15 residues. This CDR3 reads CASSPRVAKAAEAFF. CDR3 DNA: TGTGCCAGCAGCCCCCGGGTGGCCAAGGCGGCTGAAGCTTTCTTT. The whole variable domain, remainder taken from reference TRBV11-3 and TRBJ1-1, is EAGVVQSPRYKIIEKKQPVAFWCNPISGHNTLYWYLQNLGQGPELLIRYENEEAVDDSQLPKDRFSAERLKGVDSTLKIQPAELGDSAVYLCASSPRVAKAAEAFFGQGTRLTVV.

The V gene is TRBV13, the J gene TRBJ2-7; tentative D call: TRBD1 (5 bases). Germline loops: CDR1 PRHDT, CDR2 FYEKMQ (reference sequence). V was shortened by 3 bases and J by 3 bases, with 15 bases between the two germline ends. The length of the CDR3 is 15 residues. The CDR3: CASSFPRTSVYEQYF. For the CDR3, the DNA is TGTGCCAGCAGCTTTCCCCGGACATCAGTCTACGAGCAGTACTTC.

Ten or more counts support this clonotype. The gene calls are TRBV3-1 and TRBJ2-7, with a tentative D call TRBD1 (5 bases). The V gene's germline CDR1 is LGHDT and CDR2 YNNKEL (reference sequence). Trimming took 4 bases from V and 5 from J, leaving 15 bases between them. The CDR3 consists of 14 residues. The CDR3 DNA follows: TGTGCCAGCAGCCCAAACTGGCAAGGGGACGAGCAGTACTTC. Translating it yields CASSPNWQGDEQYF.

This clonotype was picked up one time. J is TRBJ1-5 and V is TRBV27; TRBD1 is a possible D gene (5 bases). CDR1 and CDR2 (germline): MNHEY, SMNVEV (reference sequence). V was clipped by 2 bases and J by 6 bases, with 11 bases between them. This CDR3 region has 14 residues. The CDR3 nucleotides are TGTGCCAGCAGTTTAGCAGGGCAATTTCAGCCCCAGCATTTT. Translation gives CASSLAGQFQPQHF.

In its sample, this clonotype was seen many times. The rearrangement uses TRBV5-1 and TRBJ1-1; 7 bases map to TRBD1. Trimming at V came to 2 bases and at J to 6 bases, leaving 7 bases not matched to a gene. Looked up from germline, CDR1 is SGHRS and CDR2 is YFSETQ. This CDR3 is built from 14 residues. Written as DNA, the CDR3 is TGCGCCAGCAGCTTAAATTACAGGGGCGCTGAAGCTTTCTTT. It translates to CASSLNYRGAEAFF.

This clonotype has a count of ten or more. The chain couples TRBV6-5 to TRBJ1-1; the D gene is possibly TRBD1 (6 bases). CDR1 is MNHEY, CDR2 SVGAGI, per germline. This CDR3 contains 11 residues. V was pared by 6 bases and J by 8 bases, with 10 bases between. The CDR3 protein is CASRWTAEAFF. Written as DNA, the CDR3 is TGTGCCAGCAGATGGACAGCAGAAGCTTTCTTT.

In this sample, this clonotype turned up many times. J is TRBJ1-5 and V is TRBV10-3; 7 positions match TRBD1. From germline, CDR1 is ENHRY and CDR2 SYGVKD. CDR3 length: 15 residues. V lost 3 bases to trimming and J lost 1 base; unmatched junction nucleotides: 3. Here the CDR3 reads CAISEKGASNQPQHF. For the CDR3, the DNA is TGTGCCATCAGTGAAAAGGGGGCCAGCAATCAGCCCCAGCATTTT.

This clonotype was observed a handful of times. The gene calls are TRBV19 and TRBJ2-7; the D gene is possibly TRBD2 (5 bases). The CDR3 covers 18 residues. Germline assignment: CDR1 LNHDA and CDR2 SQIVND (reference sequence). The V end lost 1 base, the J end lost 0 bases, and 19 bases lay between the germline ends. CDR3 sequence reads: CASSIGRLGSGVSYEQYF. In DNA form, the CDR3 reads TGTGCCAGTAGTATAGGTCGGTTGGGAAGCGGAGTCTCCTACGAGCAGTACTTC. Looking up the rest from reference TRBV19 and TRBJ2-7 gives the full variable domain: DGGITQSPKYLFRKEGQNVTLSCEQNLNHDAMYWYRQDPGQGLRLIYYSQIVNDFQKGDIAEGYSVSREKKESFPLTVTSAQKNPTAFYLCASSIGRLGSGVSYEQYFGPGTRLTVT.

This clonotype was counted ten times or more. This rearrangement joins TRBV29-1 to TRBJ1-1; D is unresolved. The CDR3 length is 13 residues. Between the trimmed V and J ends, which lost 5 bases and 7 bases, there was a span of 17 bases. Germline V gives CDR1 SQVTM, CDR2 ANQGSEA. CDR3 in DNA: TGCAGCGTTCACATTGGACTCTTGAGTGAAGCTTTCTTT. Amino acids: CSVHIGLLSEAFF.

There are many counts of this clonotype. V and J are TRBV11-3 and TRBJ2-4; 8 bases are a match to TRBD1. CDR3 length: 13 residues. CDR1 is SGHNT and CDR2 is YENEEA in the germline V gene. V shed 4 bases, J shed 9 bases, and the junction held 5 bases outside the gene matches. The CDR3 here is CASSSGQAGIQYF. CDR3 sequence (DNA): TGTGCCAGCAGCTCGGGACAGGCAGGCATTCAGTACTTC.

The chain couples TRBV20-1 to TRBJ2-5; the D gene is possibly TRBD2 (5 bases). CDR1 is DFQATT and CDR2 is SNEGSKA in the germline V gene (reference sequence). The V gene lost 3 bases and the J gene lost 2 bases, with 10 bases spanning the gap. The CDR3 has 13 residues. The CDR3 reads CSASKAEQETQYF. In nucleotides, the CDR3 is TGCAGTGCTAGCAAAGCGGAGCAAGAGACCCAGTACTTC.

This clonotype was counted at least ten times. This chain uses TRBV15 with TRBJ2-5; unclear D gene. V was cut by 0 bases and J by 1 base, with 9 bases left in between. Looked up from germline, CDR1 is LNHNV and CDR2 is YYDKDF (reference sequence). CDR3 length: 15 residues. In DNA, the CDR3 is TGTGCCACCAGCAGAGATCGGGTCAGCCAAGAGACCCAGTACTTC. Encoded protein: CATSRDRVSQETQYF.

The table lists this clonotype with many counts. This chain uses TRBV4-2 with TRBJ2-5, with 12 bases aligning to TRBD1. V gave up 2 bases and J gave up 4 bases; unmatched junction bases: 8. The CDR3 is made up of 17 amino acids. Germline V gene lookup returns CDR1 LGHNA and CDR2 YNFKEQ. As DNA, the CDR3 is TGTGCCAGCAGCCAAATCGGGACAGGGGGCGCGGGAGAGACCCAGTACTTC. Its translation: CASSQIGTGGAGETQYF.